Listed below are T cell receptor beta chains from one sample, sequenced in a study of blood T cell repertoires in COVID-19. Here immunoSEQ multiplex PCR was the method, and the copy in TCRdb shows in-frame clones only, minus some. The profile covers a few hundred thousand clones, with more than 70% appearing a single time and roughly 3.1% taken by the ten largest. Sequenced input: peripheral blood. The receptors were sampled from a woman younger than 35 with acute or convalescent COVID-19. CDR3s include the opening cysteine and the closing phenylalanine or tryptophan. A D gene is named only where the DNA matches it firmly. Where a row states a size, it is once, few, many or the class of an expanded clone; other rows omit it.

j_call,v_call,d_call,clone_size,cdr3_aa,cdr3_nt
TRBJ2-7,TRBV29-1,TRBD1,.,CSAIVPGQALREQYF,TGCAGCGCTATAGTTCCGGGACAGGCCCTAAGAGAGCAGTACTTC
TRBJ2-5,TRBV10-3,.,.,CAISDSVIRETQYF,TGTGCCATCAGTGATTCGGTGATTCGGGAGACCCAGTACTTC
TRBJ2-7,TRBV6-5,.,.,CASSYPTGGTVGEQYF,TGTGCCAGCAGTTATCCAACTGGCGGGACAGTCGGCGAGCAGTACTTC
TRBJ2-3,TRBV5-4,.,.,CASSLDLFGGYTDTQYF,TGTGCCAGCAGCTTGGATTTGTTCGGCGGTTACACAGATACGCAGTATTTT
TRBJ2-5,TRBV7-2,TRBD1,.,CASSSLGTGARETQYF,TGTGCCAGCAGCTCCCTAGGGACAGGGGCCCGGGAGACCCAGTACTTC
TRBJ2-1,TRBV9,TRBD2,.,CASSVAVLAAINEQFF,TGTGCCAGCAGCGTAGCAGTACTAGCGGCAATCAATGAGCAGTTCTTC
TRBJ2-3,TRBV18,TRBD1,.,CASSLGQGGTDTQYF,TGTGCCAGCTCACTTGGACAGGGGGGCACAGATACGCAGTATTTT
TRBJ2-3,TRBV5-4,.,.,CASSLGTQPAGGDTQYF,TGTGCCAGCAGCTTGGGGACCCAACCAGCGGGCGGGGATACGCAGTATTTT
TRBJ1-2,TRBV5-5,.,.,CASSPFDAGSGYTF,TGTGCCAGCAGCCCCTTCGATGCAGGATCTGGCTACACCTTC
TRBJ2-2,TRBV6-2/TRBV6-3,.,.,CASSRDRSNTGELFF,TGTGCCAGCAGTCGTGACAGGTCGAACACCGGGGAGCTGTTTTTT
TRBJ2-5,TRBV25-1,.,.,CASSEVAGYPQGTQYF,TGTGCCAGCAGTGAAGTCGCGGGATACCCTCAGGGAACCCAGTACTTC
TRBJ2-3,TRBV5-4,TRBD2,.,CASSPLAGGGTDTQYF,TGTGCCAGCAGCCCTCTAGCGGGAGGGGGGACAGATACGCAGTATTTT
TRBJ2-2,TRBV5-6,TRBD2,.,CASSPLGGTTGELFF,TGTGCCAGCAGCCCCTTGGGGGGGACCACCGGGGAGCTGTTTTTT
TRBJ2-3,TRBV7-6,.,.,CASSFWQDTQYF,TGTGCCAGCAGCTTCTGGCAAGATACGCAGTATTTT
TRBJ2-2,TRBV7-2,TRBD2,.,CASSFVVVAGTNTGELFF,TGTGCCAGCAGCTTCGTGGTGGTAGCGGGAACGAACACCGGGGAGCTGTTTTTT
TRBJ2-4,TRBV7-9,TRBD1,.,CASSGLTGGRAKNIQYF,TGTGCCAGCAGCGGATTAACAGGGGGACGAGCCAAAAACATTCAGTACTTC
TRBJ1-2,TRBV6-6,.,few,CASSRSQANYGYTF,TGTGCCAGCAGTCGATCACAGGCTAACTATGGCTACACCTTC
TRBJ2-2,TRBV5-1,.,once,CASSLVGGQPGELFF,TGCGCCAGCAGCTTGGTGGGGGGACAGCCCGGGGAGCTGTTTTTT
TRBJ1-1,TRBV5-1,.,.,CASSLDRTTEAFF,TGCGCCAGCAGCCTCGACAGGACTACTGAAGCTTTCTTT
TRBJ1-1,TRBV5-1,.,.,CASSWAGGGDTEAFF,TGCGCCAGCAGCTGGGCAGGCGGCGGGGACACTGAAGCTTTCTTT
TRBJ1-3,TRBV19,.,.,CASSISPRSSGNTIYF,TGTGCCAGTAGTATATCCCCCCGGAGTTCTGGAAACACCATATATTTT
TRBJ2-1,TRBV7-3,TRBD1,many,CASSLSQGARNEQFF,TGTGCCAGCAGCTTAAGCCAGGGGGCTAGAAATGAGCAGTTCTTC
TRBJ1-2,TRBV19,.,.,CASSPNRDMRYGYTF,TGTGCCAGTAGTCCTAACCGGGACATGAGGTATGGCTACACCTTC
TRBJ2-5,TRBV9,.,.,CASSNTETQYF,TGTGCCAGCAGCAACACAGAGACCCAGTACTTC
TRBJ1-2,TRBV19,TRBD1,few,CATSDRGGKGNYGYTF,TGTGCCACCTCGGACAGGGGGGGAAAGGGTAACTATGGCTACACCTTC
TRBJ1-2,TRBV15,TRBD1,.,CATSSTPRGFDGYTF,TGTGCCACCAGCTCAACCCCCAGGGGGTTCGATGGCTACACCTTC
TRBJ1-2,TRBV6-1,TRBD1,.,CASSETGSYGYTF,TGTGCCAGCAGTGAGACAGGGAGCTATGGCTACACCTTC
TRBJ1-4,TRBV6-5,TRBD1,.,CASSFRTGNVKLFF,TGTGCCAGCAGTTTCAGGACAGGGAATGTAAAACTGTTTTTT
TRBJ2-1,TRBV19,TRBD2,.,CASNRASGRAIHSYNEQFF,TGTGCCAGTAATCGGGCTAGCGGGAGGGCCATTCACTCCTACAATGAGCAGTTCTTC
TRBJ2-3,TRBV7-2,TRBD2,.,CASSFQGGRATDTQYF,TGTGCCAGCAGCTTTCAGGGCGGGAGGGCCACAGATACGCAGTATTTT
TRBJ2-7,TRBV5-6,TRBD2,few,CASSFASGRYEQYF,TGTGCCAGCAGCTTTGCTAGCGGGAGGTACGAGCAGTACTTC
TRBJ1-1,TRBV30,.,.,CAWSAAGANTEAFF,TGTGCCTGGAGTGCGGCAGGGGCAAACACTGAAGCTTTCTTT
TRBJ2-1,TRBV11-2,TRBD2,once,CASSWTSGSYNEQFF,TGTGCCAGCAGCTGGACTAGCGGGTCCTACAATGAGCAGTTCTTC
TRBJ1-2,TRBV7-9,TRBD1,few,CASSLADRASYGYTF,TGTGCCAGCAGCTTGGCGGACAGGGCGAGCTATGGCTACACCTTC
TRBJ2-3,TRBV18,TRBD2,.,CASSPGVSGSADTQYF,TGTGCCAGCTCACCGGGGGTTAGCGGGAGTGCAGATACGCAGTATTTT
TRBJ2-7,TRBV5-6,TRBD2,.,CASSLMGLAGGVYEQYF,TGTGCCAGCAGCCTGATGGGACTAGCGGGAGGTGTCTACGAGCAGTACTTC
TRBJ1-1,TRBV10-3,.,many,CAIRDDRSGTEAFF,TGTGCCATCAGAGACGACAGGTCTGGGACTGAAGCTTTCTTT
TRBJ1-6,TRBV7-7,.,.,CASSAGRDNSPLHF,TGTGCTAGCAGCGCCGGGAGGGACAATTCACCCCTCCACTTT
TRBJ2-7,TRBV5-5,TRBD1,.,CASSLSDRGTWEQYF,TGTGCCAGCAGCTTGAGTGACAGGGGCACCTGGGAGCAGTACTTC
TRBJ2-1,TRBV5-8,.,.,CASSLEPVYNEQFF,TGTGCCAGCAGCTTGGAGCCGGTATACAATGAGCAGTTCTTC
TRBJ1-1,TRBV5-1,TRBD1,.,CASSAGTANTEAFF,TGCGCCAGCAGCGCCGGGACAGCCAACACTGAAGCTTTCTTT
TRBJ2-1,TRBV11-2,TRBD2,.,CASSLFGGRASEQFF,TGTGCCAGCAGCTTATTTGGCGGGAGGGCCAGTGAGCAGTTCTTC
TRBJ2-5,TRBV28,.,.,CASSLFRTNQETQYF,TGTGCCAGCAGTTTATTCAGGACTAACCAAGAGACCCAGTACTTC
TRBJ2-2,TRBV14,TRBD1,.,CASSPGTENTGELFF,TGTGCCAGCAGCCCCGGGACAGAGAACACCGGGGAGCTGTTTTTT
TRBJ2-1,TRBV3-1/TRBV3-2,.,.,CASWGLGQGRGNEQFF,TGTGCCAGCTGGGGGTTAGGGCAGGGGAGGGGCAATGAGCAGTTCTTC
TRBJ1-5,TRBV10-3,.,few,CAISESGSGNQPQHF,TGTGCCATCAGTGAGTCGGGGAGTGGTAATCAGCCCCAGCATTTT
TRBJ2-5,TRBV28,.,.,CASSSRGMPQYF,TGTGCCAGCAGTTCCCGGGGTATGCCCCAGTACTTC
TRBJ1-2,TRBV6-5,TRBD1,.,CASSFTGTGAGYTF,TGTGCCAGCAGTTTTACCGGGACAGGGGCTGGCTACACCTTC
TRBJ1-1,TRBV21-1,.,.,CASSKVPGVNTEAFF,TGTGCCAGCAGCAAAGTTCCAGGTGTGAACACTGAAGCTTTCTTT
TRBJ1-5,TRBV4-3,.,.,CASSQAPGAGQPQHF,TGCGCCAGCAGCCAAGCCCCAGGGGCAGGTCAGCCCCAGCATTTT
TRBJ1-1,TRBV5-4,.,.,CASSLGRPERNTEAFF,TGTGCCAGCAGCTTGGGGAGGCCGGAGCGGAACACTGAAGCTTTCTTT